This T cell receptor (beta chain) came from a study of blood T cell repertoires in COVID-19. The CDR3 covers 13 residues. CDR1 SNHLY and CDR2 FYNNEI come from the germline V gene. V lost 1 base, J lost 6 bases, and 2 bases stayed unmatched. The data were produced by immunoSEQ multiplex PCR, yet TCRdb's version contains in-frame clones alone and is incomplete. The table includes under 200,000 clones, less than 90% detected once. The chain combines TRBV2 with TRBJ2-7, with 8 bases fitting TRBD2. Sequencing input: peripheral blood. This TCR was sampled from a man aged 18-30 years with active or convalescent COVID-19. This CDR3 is CASSEGGGLEQYF. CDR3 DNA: TGTGCCAGCAGTGAAGGCGGGGGGCTCGAGCAGTACTTC.